One and the same sample provided the 12 T cell receptor beta chains below, sequenced in a study of shared clonotypes between healthy human individuals. The repertoire was sequenced with immunoSEQ multiplex PCR; TCRdb's copy has only in-frame clones and lacks some. The data hold some 1.4 million clones, with roughly 95% observed a single time. The sample consisted of naive CD4+ T cells sorted from blood. Subset indicated: CD45RA+ positively selected. The receptor source for this set is a man aged 30-40 years in good health.

The rearrangement links TRBV9 to TRBJ1-5, with TRBD1 matching over 7 bases. CDR3 length: 15 amino acids. V shed 4 bases and J 4 bases; nucleotides not matched to a gene: 8. In germline, CDR1 is SGDLS, CDR2 YYNGEE. CDR3 residues: CASSKDRNLNQPQHF. The CDR3 DNA reads as TGTGCCAGCAGCAAGGACAGGAACTTGAATCAGCCCCAGCATTTT. The complete variable domain, with remaining parts taken from reference TRBV9 and TRBJ1-5, reads DSGVTQTPKHLITATGQRVTLRCSPRSGDLSVYWYQQSLDQGLQFLIQYYNGEERAKGNILERFSAQQFPDLHSELNLSSLELGDSALYFCASSKDRNLNQPQHFGDGTRLSIL.

V gene TRBV30 combines with J gene TRBJ2-1; D is uncertain. CDR1 GTSNPN and CDR2 SVGIG come from the germline V gene (reference sequence). The CDR3 is 16 residues long. V was cut by 2 bases and J by 8 bases, with 22 bases left in between. The CDR3 reads CAWSPPPRYRSDEQFF. CDR3 DNA: TGTGCCTGGAGTCCTCCACCGAGGTATAGGTCGGATGAGCAGTTCTTC. Based on the CDR3 plus reference TRBV30 and TRBJ2-1, the full variable domain is SQTIHQWPATLVQPVGSPLSLECTVEGTSNPNLYWYRQAAGRGLQLLFYSVGIGQISSEVPQNLSASRPQDRQFILSSKKLLLSDSGFYLCAWSPPPRYRSDEQFFGPGTRLTVL.

The chain links TRBV18 to TRBJ2-5; D not resolved. Per germline, CDR1 KGHSH and CDR2 LQKENI. The CDR3 totals 14 residues. V was cut by 0 bases and J by 3 bases, with 8 bases left in between. DNA for the CDR3: TGTGCCAGCTCACCACCCCAAACAAAAGAGACCCAGTACTTC. As protein: CASSPPQTKETQYF.

The sample holds one count of this clone. J is TRBJ2-3 and V is TRBV5-1; weak D call: TRBD1 (5 bases). The germline V gene has CDR1 SGHRS and CDR2 YFSETQ. This CDR3 is 16 amino acids long. With 0 bases removed from V and 4 bases from J, the gap between germline ends came to 15 bases. In DNA, the CDR3 is TGCGCCAGCAGCTTGGGGGGCGGAGAACACGCAGATACGCAGTATTTT. Residues: CASSLGGGEHADTQYF.

The CDR3 here is CASSDRQGVEKLFF. Written as DNA, the CDR3 is TGTGCCAGTAGTGACCGACAGGGAGTTGAAAAACTGTTTTTT. The chain is built from TRBV19 and TRBJ1-4; 7 bases map to TRBD1. This CDR3 has 14 amino acids. Germline CDR1 LNHDA, CDR2 SQIVND (reference sequence). V was pared by 5 bases and J by 7 bases, with 7 bases of the junction left unmatched.

CDR3 amino acids: CASSLLFRGNTGELFF. In DNA, the CDR3 is TGTGCCAGCAGCTTGCTTTTCAGGGGTAACACCGGGGAGCTGTTTTTT. The chain is built from TRBV5-4 and TRBJ2-2; tentatively, D is TRBD1 (6 bases). CDR3 length: 16 residues. V was trimmed by 1 base and J by 2 bases, leaving 12 bases between them. The V gene's germline CDR1 is SGHNT and CDR2 YYREEE (reference sequence).

Note on this clone: Other DNA sequences in this sample translate to the same CDR3. V usage is TRBV28 and J usage is TRBJ1-2; the D gene is possibly TRBD1 (5 bases). The CDR3 extends over 14 amino acids. Germline CDR1 MDHEN, CDR2 SYDVKM. V shed 2 bases and J shed 3 bases, with 10 bases lying between them. CDR3 sequence (DNA): TGTGCCAGCAGTTTAAGGGGAGAGGACTATGGCTACACCTTC. Protein product: CASSLRGEDYGYTF.

The rearrangement links TRBV28 to TRBJ1-5; D uncertain. The CDR3 runs to 14 residues. V was pared by 6 bases and J by 2 bases, with 11 bases between. Germline CDR1 is MDHEN and CDR2 is SYDVKM. For the CDR3, the DNA is TGTGCCAGCAGAGGCCCGGTCGGCAATCAGCCCCAGCATTTT. Translating it yields CASRGPVGNQPQHF. The full variable domain, in which reference TRBV28 and TRBJ1-5 provide the parts outside the CDR3, is DVKVTQSSRYLVKRTGEKVFLECVQDMDHENMFWYRQDPGLGLRLIYFSYDVKMKEKGDIPEGYSVSREKKERFSLILESASTNQTSMYLCASRGPVGNQPQHFGDGTRLSIL.

Concerning this clone itself: This CDR3 is also generated by other DNA sequences in the sample. The chain recombines TRBV29-1 with TRBJ2-5; D might be TRBD1 or TRBD2, each matching 5 bases. The length of the CDR3 is 13 residues. V was trimmed by 6 bases and J by 1 base, leaving 12 bases between them. Per germline, CDR1 SQVTM and CDR2 ANQGSEA. The CDR3 coding sequence is TGCAGCGTGAGGGGCCGACTCCAAGAGACCCAGTACTTC. Translating gives CSVRGRLQETQYF.

With respect to this clone: The same CDR3 can be traced to other DNA sequences in this sample. The J gene is TRBJ2-7, the V gene TRBV18; TRBD1 agrees at 8 bases. This CDR3 is built from 15 residues. Germline CDR1 is KGHSH and CDR2 is LQKENI. With 0 bases clipped from V and 4 bases from J, the junction kept 5 bases outside the gene matches. CDR3 coding DNA: TGTGCCAGCTCACCACCTGGACAGGGCCTATACGAGCAGTACTTC. Translated, it gives CASSPPGQGLYEQYF.

This CDR3 reads CASSATTGVSNTGELFF. CDR3 sequence (DNA): TGTGCCAGCAGCGCGACGACAGGGGTATCGAACACCGGGGAGCTGTTTTTT. The V gene is TRBV9, the J gene TRBJ2-2; 8 nucleotides line up with TRBD1. This CDR3 region has 17 residues. The germline gives CDR1 SGDLS, CDR2 YYNGEE. Trimming removed 3 bases from V and 0 bases from J; junction bases left unmatched: 7.

The table lists this clone with a few counts. The J gene is TRBJ2-2, the V gene TRBV6-6; no reliable D call. V lost 5 bases to trimming and J lost 4 bases, with 14 bases between them. CDR3 length: 15 residues. The germline CDR1 and CDR2 sequences are MNHNY and SVGAGI (reference sequence). Written as DNA, the CDR3 is TGTGCCAGCAGTGACCCCCCAGCATCCACCGGGGAGCTGTTTTTT. Protein: CASSDPPASTGELFF.